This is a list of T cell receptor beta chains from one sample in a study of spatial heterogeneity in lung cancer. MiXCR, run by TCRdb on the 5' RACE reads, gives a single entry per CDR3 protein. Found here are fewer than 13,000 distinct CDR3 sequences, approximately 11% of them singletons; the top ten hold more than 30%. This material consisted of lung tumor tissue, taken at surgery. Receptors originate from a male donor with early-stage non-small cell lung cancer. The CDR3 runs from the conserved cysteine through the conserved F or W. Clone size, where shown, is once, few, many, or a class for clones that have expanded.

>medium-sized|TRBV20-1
CSASGGRGLEETQYF
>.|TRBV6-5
CASSPRGRDEQYF
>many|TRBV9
CASSAGGLAGSYEQYF
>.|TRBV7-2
CASSLIGTGDYEQYF
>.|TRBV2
CASSDFTGDSPLHF
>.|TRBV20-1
CSAWTGDYGYTF
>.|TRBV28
CASSLAADTQYF
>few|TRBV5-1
CASSSGTVNEKLFF
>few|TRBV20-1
CSARVLAGKNEQFF
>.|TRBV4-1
CASSQGGGGNYGYTF
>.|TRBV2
CASSEGRVTNSPLHF
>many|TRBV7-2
CASSLGGVSSYEQYF
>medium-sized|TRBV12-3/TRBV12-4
CARPRDTQYF
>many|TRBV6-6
CASSYTPRTEAFF
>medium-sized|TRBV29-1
CSVAHTVEGETQYF